This T cell receptor (beta chain) stems from a study of blood T cell repertoires in COVID-19. Study at large: Specimens from acute and convalescent COVID-19 originated in the United States, Italy and Spain.

Original processing notes: Estimation of nucleated cell counts relied on the amplification of reference gene primers. Using immunoSEQ multiplex PCR, the repertoire was profiled, and TCRdb retains in-frame clones only, with some absent. That table is the source of V, J and clone size, and D and trimming were worked out from the DNA. The sample has about 36,000 clones, approximately 69% seen once. The CDR3 loop spans 14 amino acids. Trimming pared 4 bases from V and 4 bases from J, leaving 13 bases between. Germline values: CDR1 MDHEN, CDR2 SYDVKM. The sample was peripheral blood. The chain carries TRBV28 and TRBJ1-2; D is perhaps TRBD1 (6 bases). This clonotype was sampled from a man in his 70s with COVID-19, enrolled during active disease. The CDR3 bases are TGTGCCAGCAGTTCCTGGGGGCTTAGCTATGGCTACACCTTC. Translated: CASSSWGLSYGYTF.